Listed here are 19 T cell receptor beta chains from one sample, sequenced in a study of cytomegalovirus exposure and HLA in healthy donors. PCR used 60 Vbeta primers and 13 Jbeta primers. Sequencing was performed with immunoSEQ multiplex PCR; in TCRdb, only in-frame clones are kept and a portion is missing. The table shows roughly 100,000 clones, with approximately 80% occurring only once. The sequenced material came from PBMCs. These receptors came from a man aged 60 to 75 in good health and CMV-seronegative.

V gene TRBV7-5 combines with J gene TRBJ2-3; TRBD1 was called by the table and not checked on the DNA. TRBV7-5 is described as a pseudogene. The CDR3 extends over 15 amino acids. In DNA form, the CDR3 reads TGTGTCAGAAGCTTAGGTAGGACAAGCCAGGATACGCAGTATTTT. This encodes CVRSLGRTSQDTQYF.

This chain joins TRBV9 and TRBJ2-3, with TRBD1 matching over 7 bases. V gave up 0 bases and J gave up 4 bases; unmatched junction bases: 5. CDR3 length: 15 amino acids. Germline V gene data show CDR1 as SGDLS and CDR2 as YYNGEE. The CDR3 bases are TGTGCCAGCAGCGTAGAAGGGGGCGCGGCAGATACGCAGTATTTT. This translates into CASSVEGGAADTQYF.

This clone was found a few times. The gene calls are TRBV28 and TRBJ2-2, with TRBD2 identical over 8 bases. With 8 bases clipped from V and 7 bases from J, the junction kept 12 bases outside the gene matches. The CDR3 is 15 amino acids. Germline V lookup: CDR1 MDHEN, CDR2 SYDVKM. The CDR3 region has the DNA TGTGCCAGCCGAATTGGCGGGGGGAATAACGGGGAGCTGTTTTTT. Amino acid sequence: CASRIGGGNNGELFF.

The chain has TRBV6-5 and TRBJ1-5; the D is unclear. Trimming took off 1 base at V and 3 bases at J, with 4 bases between the two ends. Germline CDR1 reads MNHEY; CDR2 reads SVGAGI. CDR3 size: 13 residues. The CDR3 region is CASSYFLNQPQHF. CDR3 bases: TGTGCCAGCAGTTACTTCCTCAATCAGCCCCAGCATTTT.

The gene calls are TRBV5-5 and TRBJ1-6; no reliable D call. Germline CDR1 is SGHKS and CDR2 is YYEKEE (reference sequence). This CDR3 is 16 amino acids long. V gave up 3 bases and J gave up 5 bases, with 15 bases separating them. The CDR3 bases are TGTGCCAGCAGCTCGGACGTAGCGCGGGATAATTCACCCCTCCACTTT. Residues: CASSSDVARDNSPLHF. Using reference TRBV5-5 and TRBJ1-6 for the parts outside the CDR3, the full variable domain is DAGVTQSPTHLIKTRGQQVTLRCSPISGHKSVSWYQQVLGQGPQFIFQYYEKEERGRGNFPDRFSARQFPNYSSELNVNALLLGDSALYLCASSSDVARDNSPLHFGNGTRLTVT.

The rearrangement links TRBV4-1 to TRBJ1-3; TRBD1 aligns across 7 bases. CDR1 and CDR2 (germline): MGHRA, YSYEKL. Trimming at V came to 7 bases and at J to 0 bases, leaving 6 bases not matched to a gene. The CDR3 length is 15 residues. CDR3 loop: CASTSGQFSGNTIYF. The DNA of the CDR3 is TGCGCCAGCACGTCGGGACAGTTCTCTGGAAACACCATATATTTT.

The chain combines TRBV9 with TRBJ1-3; 8 nucleotides align to TRBD1. Germline-derived CDR1 and CDR2 are SGDLS and YYNGEE. Unmatched junction bases numbered 5, after V lost 5 bases and J lost 4 bases. CDR3 length equals 14 residues. The CDR3 DNA reads TGTGCCAGCAGAGCAGGGGGCGCGGGAAACACCATATATTTT. Its translation is CASRAGGAGNTIYF.

The chain is built from TRBV7-2 and TRBJ2-5; 10 bases are a match to TRBD2. CDR1 is SGHTA, CDR2 FQGNSA, per germline. The CDR3 sequence is 17 residues long. J was trimmed by 4 bases and V by 1 base; bases with no gene match: 9. The CDR3 spells CASSLGSSGGAGETQYF. The DNA of the CDR3 is TGTGCCAGCAGCTTAGGGTCCAGCGGGGGGGCGGGAGAGACCCAGTACTTC. Full variable domain (outside the CDR3, taken from reference TRBV7-2 and TRBJ2-5): GAGVSQSPSNKVTEKGKDVELRCDPISGHTALYWYRQSLGQGLEFLIYFQGNSAPDKSGLPSDRFSAERTGGSVSTLTIQRTQQEDSAVYLCASSLGSSGGAGETQYFGPGTRLLVL.

The chain combines TRBV5-4 with TRBJ1-3; 7 bases map to TRBD1. After removal of 0 bases from V and 2 bases from J, the junction contained 5 bases not matched to a gene. CDR1 and CDR2 from the germline V gene are SGHNT and YYREEE (reference sequence). This CDR3 has 16 residues. The CDR3 DNA follows: TGTGCCAGCAGCTTGGCCGAAAGGGGGCCTGGAAACACCATATATTTT. It specifies CASSLAERGPGNTIYF. Together with reference TRBV5-4 and TRBJ1-3, the CDR3 gives the full variable domain: ETGVTQSPTHLIKTRGQQVTLRCSSQSGHNTVSWYQQALGQGPQFIFQYYREEENGRGNFPPRFSGLQFPNYSSELNVNALELDDSALYLCASSLAERGPGNTIYFGEGSWLTVV.

The CDR3 DNA reads TGTGCCAGCTCCTCCCGGGGCACAGATACGCAGTATTTT. Translating gives CASSSRGTDTQYF. The chain has TRBV6-6 and TRBJ2-3; D ambiguous. This CDR3 comprises 13 residues. Trimming left V 8 bases short and J 1 base short, with 10 bases between. Germline CDR1 is MNHNY and CDR2 is SVGAGI (reference sequence).

The V and J genes are TRBV27 and TRBJ2-7, with 9 bases fitting TRBD1. Germline V CDR1 and CDR2: MNHEY, SMNVEV (reference sequence). Trimming removed 6 bases from V and 6 bases from J; junction bases left unmatched: 6. There are 13 residues in the CDR3. The CDR3 nucleotides read TGTGCCAGCAGCAGGGGACAGGGAGGCGAGCAGTACGTC. As protein: CASSRGQGGEQYV.

V gene TRBV4-1 combines with J gene TRBJ1-2, with 12 bases fitting TRBD1. V shed 0 bases, J shed 3 bases, and the junction held 8 bases outside the gene matches. CDR3 length: 18 amino acids. The germline gives CDR1 MGHRA, CDR2 YSYEKL. This chain's CDR3 is CASSQEEGTGGAHYGYTF. The CDR3 coding sequence is TGCGCCAGCAGCCAAGAAGAAGGGACAGGGGGCGCCCACTATGGCTACACCTTC.

The chain joins TRBV19 to TRBJ1-1, with 8 bases aligning to TRBD1. Germline V CDR1 and CDR2: LNHDA, SQIVND (reference sequence). V lost 7 bases to trimming and J lost 5 bases; unmatched junction nucleotides: 9. There are 14 residues in the CDR3. As DNA, the CDR3 is TGTGCCAGTACCCGGGACAGGAGAAAGACTGAAGCTTTCTTT. Residues: CASTRDRRKTEAFF.

This clone was recorded only once. V gene TRBV2 combines with J gene TRBJ2-3; the match to TRBD2 covers 9 bases. Trimming at V came to 5 bases and at J to 3 bases, leaving 6 bases not matched to a gene. Looked up from germline, CDR1 is SNHLY and CDR2 is FYNNEI. The CDR3 runs 15 residues. CDR3 nucleotide sequence: TGTGCCAGCAGTAGGAGCGGGGGGCGGACAGATACGCAGTATTTT. This translates into CASSRSGGRTDTQYF.

The chain links TRBV6-5 to TRBJ1-5, with 7 bases fitting TRBD1. This CDR3 is built from 14 residues. Germline V gene data show CDR1 as MNHEY and CDR2 as SVGAGI. J was trimmed by 0 bases and V by 9 bases; bases with no gene match: 5. The CDR3 here is CASTTGNSNQPQHF. In nucleotides, the CDR3 is TGTGCCAGTACGACAGGGAATAGCAATCAGCCCCAGCATTTT.

The chain recombines TRBV9 with TRBJ1-1, with D maybe TRBD1 (5 bases). Germline loops: CDR1 SGDLS, CDR2 YYNGEE. The CDR3 sequence is 15 residues long. The V gene lost 4 bases and the J gene lost 1 base, with 14 bases spanning the gap. The CDR3 DNA reads TGTGCCAGCAGCTATGATGGGCAGGGGAACACTGAAGCTTTCTTT. It encodes CASSYDGQGNTEAFF.

This clone was observed a few times. The chain uses TRBV7-9 and TRBJ2-7; 8 positions match TRBD1. This CDR3 is 15 amino acids long. With V trimmed by 5 bases and J by 1 base, 7 bases remained unmatched. CDR1 and CDR2 from the germline V gene are SEHNR and FQNEAQ (reference sequence). The DNA of the CDR3 is TGTGCCAGCAGCCATGGACAGGGAGGATCCTACGAGCAGTACTTC. It encodes CASSHGQGGSYEQYF.

V is TRBV5-6 and J is TRBJ1-4; no clear D. V shed 3 bases and J shed 5 bases, with 11 bases lying between them. There are 14 residues in the CDR3. Germline V gene lookup returns CDR1 SGHDT and CDR2 YYEEEE. The CDR3 reads CASSSTVLNEKLFF. Here the CDR3 DNA reads TGTGCCAGCAGCTCTACAGTACTGAATGAAAAACTGTTTTTT.

The chain combines TRBV2 with TRBJ2-7, with a possible D match to TRBD1 (5 bases). There are 13 residues in the CDR3. Germline V lookup: CDR1 SNHLY, CDR2 FYNNEI. The ends were cut back, 6 bases at V and 6 bases at J, with 15 bases in the middle. CDR3 sequence (DNA): TGTGCCAGCAGCTCCCGATTTAGGGGCGAGCAGTACTTC. It specifies CASSSRFRGEQYF.